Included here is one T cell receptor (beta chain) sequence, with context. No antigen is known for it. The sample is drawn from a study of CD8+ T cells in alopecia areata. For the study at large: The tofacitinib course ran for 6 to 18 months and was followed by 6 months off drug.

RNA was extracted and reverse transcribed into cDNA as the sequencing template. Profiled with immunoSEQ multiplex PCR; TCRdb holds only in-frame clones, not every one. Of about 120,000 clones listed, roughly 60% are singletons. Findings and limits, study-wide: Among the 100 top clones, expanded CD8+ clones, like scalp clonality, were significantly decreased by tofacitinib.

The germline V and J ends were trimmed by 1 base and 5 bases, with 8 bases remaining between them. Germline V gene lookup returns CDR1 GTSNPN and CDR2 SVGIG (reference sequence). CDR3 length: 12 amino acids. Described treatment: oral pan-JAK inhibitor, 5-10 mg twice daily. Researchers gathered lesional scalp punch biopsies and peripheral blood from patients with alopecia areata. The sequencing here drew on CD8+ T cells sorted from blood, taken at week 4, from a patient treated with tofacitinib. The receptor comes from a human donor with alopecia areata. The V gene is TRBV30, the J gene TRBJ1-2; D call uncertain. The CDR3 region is CAWSEQSYGYTF. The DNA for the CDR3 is TGTGCCTGGAGTGAACAGTCGTATGGCTACACCTTC.